This entry lists 22 T cell receptor beta chains sequenced from one sample in a study of response to subunit inactivated influenza vaccine. TCRdb processed the RT-PCR reads anew with MiXCR; each CDR3 protein has one entry. The data show hundreds of thousands of distinct CDR3 sequences, roughly 18% seen once. The source was PBMCs from blood, collected 5 to 6 days after vaccination. These receptors originate from a man aged 45-60 years who received an inactivated influenza vaccine.

This clonotype has a count of ten or more. V gene TRBV12-3 or TRBV12-4 combines with J gene TRBJ2-5; D possibly corresponds to TRBD2 (5 bases). V shed 2 bases and J shed 2 bases, with 9 bases lying between them. This CDR3 region has 14 residues. The CDR3 spells CASSLRERQETQYF. In DNA, the CDR3 is TGTGCCAGCAGTTTAAGGGAGAGACAAGAGACCCAGTACTTC.

The V gene is TRBV7-6, the J gene TRBJ2-2; 14 bases agree with TRBD2. V dropped 5 bases and J dropped 7; count of bases not matched to a gene: 12. CDR1 is SGHVS, CDR2 FNYEAQ, per germline. This CDR3 has 18 residues. DNA for the CDR3: TGTGCCAGCAGCCCGGGACTAGCGGGAGCGGGTCTGATCGGGGAGCTGTTTTTT. Its translation: CASSPGLAGAGLIGELFF. The entire variable domain, with the rest obtained from reference TRBV7-6 and TRBJ2-2, is as follows: GAGVSQSPRYKVTKRGQDVALRCDPISGHVSLYWYRQALGQGPEFLTYFNYEAQQDKSGLPNDRFSAERPEGSISTLTIQRTEQRDSAMYRCASSPGLAGAGLIGELFFGEGSRLTVL.

J is TRBJ1-1 and V is TRBV29-1; D is perhaps TRBD1 (5 bases). Germline CDR1 and CDR2: SQVTM and ANQGSEA. The V gene lost 6 bases and the J gene lost 0 bases, with 17 bases spanning the gap. The CDR3 covers 15 residues. CDR3 loop: CSVRITGAMNTEAFF. The CDR3 region has the DNA TGCAGCGTCAGAATTACAGGAGCAATGAACACTGAAGCTTTCTTT. The whole variable domain, remainder taken from reference TRBV29-1 and TRBJ1-1, is SAVISQKPSRDICQRGTSLTIQCQVDSQVTMMFWYRQQPGQSLTLIATANQGSEATYESGFVIDKFPISRPNLTFSTLTVSNMSPEDSSIYLCSVRITGAMNTEAFFGQGTRLTVV.

The CDR3 DNA is TGTGCCAGCAGCACTAGCGGCGGCAATGAGCAGTTCTTC. Its protein is CASSTSGGNEQFF. This chain uses TRBV7-9 with TRBJ2-1; TRBD2 agrees at 8 bases. CDR3 length: 13 residues. J gave up 6 bases and V 5 bases, and 3 bases lay outside the gene matches. Germline V gene data show CDR1 as SEHNR and CDR2 as FQNEAQ (reference sequence).

This chain uses TRBV6-6 with TRBJ2-1, with 14 bases matching TRBD2. Germline V CDR1 and CDR2: MNHNY, SVGAGI (reference sequence). V shed 6 bases and J 16 bases; nucleotides not matched to a gene: 8. The CDR3 loop spans 13 amino acids. The CDR3 nucleotides read TGTGCCAGCAGCCCTAGACTAGCGGGGGGGTTTTTCTTC. This gives the protein CASSPRLAGGFFF.

This CDR3 is CASSSMTAHPGANVLTF. The CDR3, as DNA: TGTGCCAGCAGCTCCATGACAGCCCATCCTGGGGCCAACGTCCTGACTTTC. The chain links TRBV12-3 or TRBV12-4 to TRBJ2-6; D perhaps matches TRBD1 (5 bases). The CDR3 sequence is 17 residues long. V lost 6 bases, J lost 2 bases, and 17 bases lay in between.

This clonotype was counted a few times. CDR3 protein: CSARDHGRVPYEQYF. CDR3 DNA sequence: TGCAGTGCTAGAGATCACGGACGGGTGCCCTACGAGCAGTACTTC. The J gene is TRBJ2-7, the V gene TRBV20-1; no clear D gene. CDR3 length equals 15 residues. Germline V gives CDR1 DFQATT, CDR2 SNEGSKA (reference sequence). Between the trimmed V and J ends, which lost 0 bases and 2 bases, there was a span of 14 bases.

This clonotype was seen a handful of times. This rearrangement joins TRBV28 to TRBJ1-5; D is unclear. CDR1 is MDHEN and CDR2 is SYDVKM in the germline V gene. Trimming pared 8 bases from V and 4 bases from J, leaving 15 bases between. The CDR3 has 14 residues. The CDR3 region is CASWASLKNQPQHF. The CDR3 coding sequence is TGTGCCAGCTGGGCCTCCCTAAAAAATCAGCCCCAGCATTTT.

This clonotype was seen many times. This sequence joins TRBV12-3 or TRBV12-4 and TRBJ1-5, with D perhaps matching TRBD1 (5 bases). This CDR3 has 13 amino acids. V lost 1 base and J lost 7, with 8 bases in between. The CDR3 sequence: CASSLGGGQPQHF. The CDR3 bases are TGTGCCAGCAGTTTAGGGGGCGGGCAGCCCCAGCATTTT.

The chain couples TRBV20-1 to TRBJ2-5, with 14 bases aligning to TRBD2. Trimming cost V 0 bases and J 7 bases; bases outside gene matches: 7. The germline CDR1 and CDR2 sequences are DFQATT and SNEGSKA (reference sequence). CDR3 length: 16 amino acids. The CDR3 nucleotides read TGCAGTGCTAGAGACGGACTAGCGGGAGGTTCGGTGACCCAGTACTTC. Its protein is CSARDGLAGGSVTQYF.

This clonotype showed up just a few times. The rearrangement uses TRBV7-6 and TRBJ2-1; maybe TRBD2 (6 bases). This CDR3 has 16 residues. Germline V gene data show CDR1 as SGHVS and CDR2 as FNYEAQ. Trimming pared 2 bases from V and 2 bases from J, leaving 13 bases between. DNA of the CDR3: TGTGCCAGCAGCTTAAACCTCTTAGCGGCCTACAATGAGCAGTTCTTC. It codes for CASSLNLLAAYNEQFF.

This clonotype was recorded many times. The gene calls are TRBV12-3 or TRBV12-4 and TRBJ2-1; D is possibly TRBD1 or TRBD2 (6 bases each). The CDR3 runs 14 residues. V lost 3 bases, J lost 5 bases, and 11 bases lay in between. The CDR3 is CASSLQGGNNEQFF. CDR3 nucleotides: TGTGCCAGCAGTTTGCAAGGGGGGAACAATGAGCAGTTCTTC.

This clonotype was observed at least ten times. This chain connects TRBV15 to TRBJ1-4, with D tentatively TRBD1 (5 bases). The ends were cut back, 2 bases at V and 5 bases at J, with 9 bases in the middle. The CDR3 runs 14 residues. Germline V gives CDR1 LNHNV, CDR2 YYDKDF (reference sequence). The CDR3 here is CATSRSGQNEKLFF. The CDR3 region has the DNA TGTGCCACCAGCAGATCGGGGCAGAATGAAAAACTGTTTTTT.

This clonotype has a handful of counts. The chain recombines TRBV5-4 with TRBJ2-3; D call uncertain. Trimming removed 0 bases from V and 1 base from J, with 9 bases in between. CDR1 and CDR2 from the germline V gene are SGHNT and YYREEE (reference sequence). The CDR3 extends over 15 amino acids. Written as DNA, the CDR3 is TGTGCCAGCAGCTTGGCCTCCCAGGGCACAGATACGCAGTATTTT. Its protein is CASSLASQGTDTQYF.

The V gene is TRBV5-1, the J gene TRBJ2-7, with D possibly matching TRBD1 (6 bases). The CDR3 covers 14 residues. Trimming took off 0 bases at V and 4 bases at J, with 11 bases between the two ends. Germline CDR1 is SGHRS and CDR2 is YFSETQ. DNA of the CDR3: TGCGCCAGCAGCTTGGCCGTCAGGGGATACGAGCAGTACTTC. It encodes CASSLAVRGYEQYF.

The chain is built from TRBV29-1 and TRBJ2-3, with D perhaps being TRBD1 or TRBD2 (5 bases each). This CDR3 has 13 amino acids. Germline CDR1 reads SQVTM; CDR2 reads ANQGSEA. Between the trimmed V and J ends, which lost 3 bases and 2 bases, there was a span of 9 bases. The CDR3 reads CSVDWGNTDTQYF. CDR3 nucleotide sequence: TGCAGCGTTGATTGGGGGAACACAGATACGCAGTATTTT.

This clonotype was observed a handful of times. The chain combines TRBV7-2 with TRBJ2-1; 9 bases match TRBD2. This CDR3 has 14 amino acids. The ends lost 3 bases at V and 6 bases at J; junction bases unmatched: 3. Germline V gene sequence: CDR1 SGHTA, CDR2 FQGNSA. The CDR3 sequence: CASSFRSGGNEQFF. As DNA, the CDR3 is TGTGCCAGCAGCTTCCGTAGCGGGGGCAATGAGCAGTTCTTC.

This sequence joins TRBV28 and TRBJ2-5; D not certain. V was trimmed by 5 bases and J by 2 bases, leaving 15 bases between them. The CDR3 consists of 15 residues. Germline assignment: CDR1 MDHEN and CDR2 SYDVKM. The CDR3 nucleotides read TGTGCCAGCAGTCGCCCCGCCCGAGGACAAGAGACCCAGTACTTC. This codes for CASSRPARGQETQYF.

This rearrangement joins TRBV12-3 or TRBV12-4 to TRBJ2-1; 9 nucleotides line up with TRBD1. The CDR3 contains 15 residues. V was pared by 3 bases and J by 7 bases, with 7 bases of the junction left unmatched. The CDR3 DNA reads TGTGCCAGCAGTTTTCGGGACAGGGTCGTAAATGAGCAGTTCTTC. Translating it yields CASSFRDRVVNEQFF.

The J gene is TRBJ2-3, the V gene TRBV20-1; TRBD1 agrees at 10 bases. The germline CDR1 and CDR2 sequences are DFQATT and SNEGSKA (reference sequence). With V trimmed by 3 bases and J by 1 base, 7 bases remained unmatched. The CDR3 loop spans 16 amino acids. CDR3 amino acids: CSASKLGQGRTDTQYF. Written as DNA, the CDR3 is TGCAGTGCTAGCAAACTGGGACAGGGGCGCACAGATACGCAGTATTTT.

The rearrangement links TRBV7-2 to TRBJ2-5; 11 nucleotides line up with TRBD2. The germline V gene has CDR1 SGHTA and CDR2 FQGNSA. The CDR3 sequence is 16 residues long. Trimming at V came to 1 base and at J to 6 bases, leaving 7 bases not matched to a gene. DNA for the CDR3: TGTGCCAGCAGCTTAGTTGGTAGCGGGGGGGCAAAGACCCAGTACTTC. This gives the protein CASSLVGSGGAKTQYF. The variable domain in full, with the rest retrieved from reference TRBV7-2 and TRBJ2-5, is GAGVSQSPSNKVTEKGKDVELRCDPISGHTALYWYRQSLGQGLEFLIYFQGNSAPDKSGLPSDRFSAERTGGSVSTLTIQRTQQEDSAVYLCASSLVGSGGAKTQYFGPGTRLLVL.

The CDR3 sequence: CSARSWREFGMNTGELFF. CDR3 nucleotides: TGCAGTGCTAGGAGCTGGCGGGAGTTCGGGATGAACACCGGGGAGCTGTTTTTT. The gene calls are TRBV20-1 and TRBJ2-2; 7 bases align to TRBD2. The CDR3 runs to 18 residues. J was trimmed by 1 base and V by 3 bases; bases with no gene match: 14. Per germline, CDR1 DFQATT and CDR2 SNEGSKA (reference sequence).